The 16 T cell receptor beta chains listed next were all sequenced from one sample in a study of blood T cell repertoires in COVID-19 (dated by TCRdb to the early 2020s). Library preparation was by the immunoSEQ multiplex PCR assay. TCRdb re-hosts the immuneACCESS table, in-frame sequences only. Its copies lack some clones; in the studies checked, an unresolved V gene accounts for under half of them, and the cause for the rest is not known. Across this sample there are 150,000 to 200,000 clones, with around 74% seen only once. Around 3% of the sample is in the top ten clones. The sequenced material came from peripheral blood. These receptors were obtained from an older man with acute or convalescent COVID-19.

The chain couples TRBV18 to TRBJ1-2; D gene uncertain. Between the trimmed V and J ends, which lost 0 bases and 0 bases, there was a span of 17 bases. The CDR3 extends over 18 amino acids. Germline CDR1 is KGHSH and CDR2 is LQKENI. CDR3 amino acids: CASSPPNIAEGANYGYTF. The CDR3 region has the DNA TGTGCCAGCTCACCACCGAACATAGCCGAAGGAGCTAACTATGGCTACACCTTC.

The V and J genes are TRBV18 and TRBJ2-1; 10 bases match TRBD1. The CDR3 extends over 17 amino acids. The J segment lost 5 bases and the V segment lost 8 bases, leaving 15 bases of the junction unmatched. Germline values: CDR1 KGHSH, CDR2 LQKENI. This CDR3 is CASHPGQGGSAHNEQFF. The CDR3 bases are TGTGCCAGCCACCCTGGACAGGGGGGTTCGGCACACAATGAGCAGTTCTTC.

The V gene is TRBV7-9, the J gene TRBJ2-1; 12 positions match TRBD2. The V gene end was trimmed by 5 bases and the J gene end by 3 bases; junction bases not matched to a gene: 5. Germline V gives CDR1 SEHNR, CDR2 FQNEAQ (reference sequence). This CDR3 is 16 amino acids long. DNA of the CDR3: TGTGCCAGCAGCGAGGGACTAGCGGGTAGCTACAATGAGCAGTTCTTC. Protein product: CASSEGLAGSYNEQFF.

The V gene is TRBV15, the J gene TRBJ2-7, with a weak D call TRBD1 (6 bases). The CDR3 is made up of 14 amino acids. Germline V gene data show CDR1 as LNHNV and CDR2 as YYDKDF (reference sequence). V lost 1 base and J lost 2, with 9 bases in between. CDR3 sequence reads: CATSRARGTYEQYF. The CDR3 DNA sequence: TGTGCCACCAGCAGAGCCAGGGGCACCTACGAGCAGTACTTC.

The gene calls are TRBV4-3 and TRBJ1-1; 8 positions match TRBD1. There are 14 residues in the CDR3. Germline assignment: CDR1 LGHNA and CDR2 YSLEER. V was clipped by 1 base and J by 6 bases; unmatched bases: 4. In DNA, the CDR3 is TGCGCCAGCAGCCAAGTCACAGGGGGGCCTGAAGCTTTCTTT. Its translation is CASSQVTGGPEAFF.

The J gene is TRBJ1-1, the V gene TRBV7-2; TRBD1 aligns across 7 bases. Germline lookup yields CDR1 SGHTA and CDR2 FQGNSA. The CDR3 contains 16 residues. V shed 0 bases, J shed 0 bases, and the junction held 4 bases outside the gene matches. CDR3 sequence (DNA): TGTGCCAGCAGCTTAGCCCCCGGGACAGTGAACACTGAAGCTTTCTTT. Translated, it gives CASSLAPGTVNTEAFF.

The chain has TRBV4-3 and TRBJ1-2; 7 bases match TRBD1. Germline CDR1 and CDR2: LGHNA and YSLEER. The V segment lost 0 bases and the J segment 4 bases; nucleotides outside the gene matches: 5. The CDR3 covers 15 residues. The CDR3 sequence is CASSQDPRGLYGYTF. The DNA of the CDR3 is TGCGCCAGCAGCCAAGATCCGAGGGGGCTCTATGGCTACACCTTC.

V usage is TRBV18 and J usage is TRBJ1-1; tentative D call: TRBD1 (6 bases). V dropped 5 bases and J dropped 1 base, with 14 bases sitting between them. CDR1 KGHSH and CDR2 LQKENI come from the germline V gene. The CDR3 runs 15 residues. The CDR3 spells CASSVPGHKNTEAFF. Written as DNA, the CDR3 is TGTGCCAGCTCAGTACCGGGACACAAGAACACTGAAGCTTTCTTT.

This chain connects TRBV7-2 to TRBJ2-3; a possible D gene is TRBD2 (6 bases). The CDR3 contains 15 residues. V was shortened by 4 bases and J by 9 bases, with 20 bases between the two germline ends. From germline, CDR1 is SGHTA and CDR2 FQGNSA. The CDR3 loop is CASSWGMGGEKTQYF. The CDR3 bases are TGTGCCAGCAGCTGGGGGATGGGGGGTGAGAAAACGCAGTATTTT.

The chain joins TRBV19 to TRBJ1-2; 8 positions match TRBD1. The V segment lost 9 bases and the J segment 0 bases; nucleotides outside the gene matches: 12. There are 16 residues in the CDR3. Germline values: CDR1 LNHDA, CDR2 SQIVND (reference sequence). CDR3 in amino acids: CASLSDRESSNYGYTF. The CDR3 DNA reads TGTGCCAGCTTATCGGACAGGGAATCTTCTAACTATGGCTACACCTTC.

This chain uses TRBV6-6 with TRBJ2-7; 7 nucleotides line up with TRBD1. The V and J ends lost 5 bases and 4 bases, in that order; junction bases with no gene match: 5. The germline V gene encodes CDR1 MNHNY and CDR2 SVGAGI (reference sequence). This CDR3 has 13 amino acids. The CDR3 bases are TGTGCCAGCAGTCCAGGACAGGTGTACGAGCAGTACTTC. It yields the protein CASSPGQVYEQYF.

This clone is a singleton in its sample. The rearrangement joins TRBV24-1 to TRBJ2-5; 13 nucleotides match TRBD2. V shed 4 bases and J 4 bases; nucleotides not matched to a gene: 8. CDR1 and CDR2 (germline): KGHDR, SFDVKD. The CDR3 is 17 amino acids. The CDR3: CATSDSTSGGALETQYF. CDR3 in DNA: TGTGCCACCAGTGACAGTACTAGCGGGGGGGCCTTAGAGACCCAGTACTTC.

The V and J genes are TRBV4-1 and TRBJ1-3, with 8 positions matching TRBD1. The ends lost 4 bases at V and 2 bases at J; junction bases unmatched: 1. This CDR3 spans 14 amino acids. Germline V gene data show CDR1 as MGHRA and CDR2 as YSYEKL. The CDR3 DNA reads as TGCGCCAGCAGCCTCAGGGGGCCTGGAAACACCATATATTTT. Translated: CASSLRGPGNTIYF.

The chain links TRBV10-2 to TRBJ1-1; TRBD1 matches at 8 bases. V was pared by 5 bases and J by 4 bases, with 0 bases of the junction left unmatched. The CDR3 sequence is 12 residues long. CDR1 is WSHSY and CDR2 is SAAADI in the germline V gene. In DNA form, the CDR3 reads TGCGCCAGCAGTACAGGGGGCACTGAAGCTTTCTTT. Amino acid sequence: CASSTGGTEAFF.

The V gene is TRBV19, the J gene TRBJ1-1; D not certain. V was pared by 4 bases and J by 0 bases, with 9 bases between. This CDR3 has 14 amino acids. CDR1 and CDR2 (germline): LNHDA, SQIVND (reference sequence). For the CDR3, the DNA is TGTGCCAGTAGTAGCGCCAACTTGAACACTGAAGCTTTCTTT. The encoded protein is CASSSANLNTEAFF.

The V call is TRBV11-2, the J call TRBJ2-7; D might be TRBD2 (7 bases). The V end lost 5 bases, the J end lost 6 bases, and 20 bases lay between the germline ends. This CDR3 comprises 15 residues. From germline, CDR1 is SGHAT and CDR2 FQNNGV. CDR3 loop: CASSPRLQGLSEQYF. The CDR3, as DNA: TGTGCCAGCAGCCCTAGATTACAGGGACTAAGCGAGCAGTACTTC.